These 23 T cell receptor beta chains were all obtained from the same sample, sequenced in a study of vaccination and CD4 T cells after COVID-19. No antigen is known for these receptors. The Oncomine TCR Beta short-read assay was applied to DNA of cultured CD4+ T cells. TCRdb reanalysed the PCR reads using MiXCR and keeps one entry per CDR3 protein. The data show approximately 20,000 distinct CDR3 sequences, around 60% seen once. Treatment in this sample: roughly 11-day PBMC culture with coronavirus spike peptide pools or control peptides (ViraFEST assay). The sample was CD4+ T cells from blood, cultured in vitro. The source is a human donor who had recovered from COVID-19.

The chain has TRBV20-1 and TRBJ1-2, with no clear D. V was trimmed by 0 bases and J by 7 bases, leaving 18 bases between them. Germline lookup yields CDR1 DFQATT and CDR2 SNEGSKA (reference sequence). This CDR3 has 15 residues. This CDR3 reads CSARDREGWSSGYTF. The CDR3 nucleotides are TGCAGTGCTAGAGATAGGGAGGGTTGGTCGAGTGGCTACACCTTC.

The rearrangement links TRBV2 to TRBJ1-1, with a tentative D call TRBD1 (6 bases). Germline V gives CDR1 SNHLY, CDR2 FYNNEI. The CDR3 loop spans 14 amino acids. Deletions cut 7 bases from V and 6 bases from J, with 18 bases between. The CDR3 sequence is CASTSQGKVAEAFF. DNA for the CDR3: TGTGCCAGCACCTCGCAGGGGAAAGTAGCTGAAGCTTTCTTT.

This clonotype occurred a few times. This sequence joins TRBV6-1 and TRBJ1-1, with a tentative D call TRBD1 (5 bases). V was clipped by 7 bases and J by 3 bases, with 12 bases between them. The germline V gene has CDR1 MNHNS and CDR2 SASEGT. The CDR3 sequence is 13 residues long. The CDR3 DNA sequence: TGTGCCAGCACCAGGGAGAGGGACACTGAAGCTTTCTTT. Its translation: CASTRERDTEAFF.

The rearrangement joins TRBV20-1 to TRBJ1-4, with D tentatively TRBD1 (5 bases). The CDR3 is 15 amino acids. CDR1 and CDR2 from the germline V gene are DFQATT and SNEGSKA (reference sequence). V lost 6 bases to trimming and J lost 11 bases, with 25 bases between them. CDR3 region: CSARLGPLVFGKLFF. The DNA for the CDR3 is TGCAGTGCCCGATTGGGACCGCTGGTTTTCGGGAAACTGTTTTTT.

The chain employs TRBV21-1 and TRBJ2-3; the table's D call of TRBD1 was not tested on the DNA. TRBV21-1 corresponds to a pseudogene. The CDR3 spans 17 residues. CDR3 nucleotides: TGTGCCAGCAGCCCACCTTACCAGGGGGGGCTAGGAGATACGCAGTATTTT. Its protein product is CASSPPYQGGLGDTQYF.

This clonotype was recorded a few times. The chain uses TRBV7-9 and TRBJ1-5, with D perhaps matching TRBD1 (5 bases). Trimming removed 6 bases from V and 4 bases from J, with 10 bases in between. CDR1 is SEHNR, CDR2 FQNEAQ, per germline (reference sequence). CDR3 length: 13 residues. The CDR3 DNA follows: TGTGCCAGCAGGGGTGGGGGAAATCAGCCCCAGCATTTT. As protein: CASRGGGNQPQHF.

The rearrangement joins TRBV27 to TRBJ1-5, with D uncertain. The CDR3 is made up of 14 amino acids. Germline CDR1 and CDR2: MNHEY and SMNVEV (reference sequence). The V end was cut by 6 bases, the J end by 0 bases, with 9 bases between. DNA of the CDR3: TGTGCCAGCAGGATGGGGTATAGCAATCAGCCCCAGCATTTT. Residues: CASRMGYSNQPQHF.

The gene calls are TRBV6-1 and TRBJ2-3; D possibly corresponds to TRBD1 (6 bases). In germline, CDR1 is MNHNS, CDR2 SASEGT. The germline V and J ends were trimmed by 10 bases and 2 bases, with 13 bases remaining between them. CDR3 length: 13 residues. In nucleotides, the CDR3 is TGTGCCACCCAGGACAGTCCCACAGATACGCAGTATTTT. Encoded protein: CATQDSPTDTQYF.

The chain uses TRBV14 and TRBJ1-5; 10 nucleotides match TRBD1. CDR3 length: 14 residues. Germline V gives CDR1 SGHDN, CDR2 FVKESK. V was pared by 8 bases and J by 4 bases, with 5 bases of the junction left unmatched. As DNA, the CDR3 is TGTGCCAGCCGACAGGGGGCCCTTAATCAGCCCCAGCATTTT. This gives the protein CASRQGALNQPQHF.

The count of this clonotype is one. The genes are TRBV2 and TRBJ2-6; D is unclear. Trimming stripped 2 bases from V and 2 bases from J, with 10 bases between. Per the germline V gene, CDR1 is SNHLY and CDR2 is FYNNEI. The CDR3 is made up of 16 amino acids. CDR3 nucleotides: TGTGCCAGCAGTGAACTAAAGGGTGCTGGGGCCAACGTCCTGACTTTC. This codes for CASSELKGAGANVLTF. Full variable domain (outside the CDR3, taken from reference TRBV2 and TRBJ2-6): EPEVTQTPSHQVTQMGQEVILRCVPISNHLYFYWYRQILGQKVEFLVSFYNNEISEKSEIFDDQFSVERPDGSNFTLKIRSTKLEDSAMYFCASSELKGAGANVLTFGAGSRLTVL.

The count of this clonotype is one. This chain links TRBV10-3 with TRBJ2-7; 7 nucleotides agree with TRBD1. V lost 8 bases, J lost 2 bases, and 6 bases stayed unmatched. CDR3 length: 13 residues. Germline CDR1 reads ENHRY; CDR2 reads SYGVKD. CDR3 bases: TGTGCCATCGGACAGGTCAAGACCTACGAGCAGTACTTC. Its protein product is CAIGQVKTYEQYF.

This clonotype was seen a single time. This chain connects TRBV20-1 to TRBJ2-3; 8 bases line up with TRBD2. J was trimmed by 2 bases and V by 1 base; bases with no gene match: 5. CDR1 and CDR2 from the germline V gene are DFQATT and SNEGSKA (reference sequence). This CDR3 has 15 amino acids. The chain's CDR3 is CSARALAATTDTQYF. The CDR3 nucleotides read TGCAGTGCTAGAGCACTAGCGGCTACCACAGATACGCAGTATTTT.

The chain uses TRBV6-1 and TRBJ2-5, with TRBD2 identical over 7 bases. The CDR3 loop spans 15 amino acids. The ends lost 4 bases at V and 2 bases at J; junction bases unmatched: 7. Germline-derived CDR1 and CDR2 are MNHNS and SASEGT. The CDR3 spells CASSAGRGRQETQYF. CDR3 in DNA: TGTGCCAGCAGTGCGGGGCGGGGGAGGCAAGAGACCCAGTACTTC.

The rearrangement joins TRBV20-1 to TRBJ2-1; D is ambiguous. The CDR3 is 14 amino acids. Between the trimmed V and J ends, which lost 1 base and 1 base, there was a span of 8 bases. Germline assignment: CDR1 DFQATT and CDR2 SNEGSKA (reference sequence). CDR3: CSARAWRSYNEQFF. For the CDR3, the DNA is TGCAGTGCTAGAGCATGGCGGTCCTACAATGAGCAGTTCTTC.

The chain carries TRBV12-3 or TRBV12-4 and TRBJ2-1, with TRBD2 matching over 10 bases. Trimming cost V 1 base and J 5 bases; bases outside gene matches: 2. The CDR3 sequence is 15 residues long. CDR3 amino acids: CASSLGLAGDNEQFF. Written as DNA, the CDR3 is TGTGCCAGCAGTTTAGGGCTAGCGGGGGACAATGAGCAGTTCTTC.

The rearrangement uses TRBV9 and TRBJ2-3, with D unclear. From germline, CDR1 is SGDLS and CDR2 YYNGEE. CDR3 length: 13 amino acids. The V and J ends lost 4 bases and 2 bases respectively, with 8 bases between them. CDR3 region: CASSQRTTDTQYF. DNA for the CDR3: TGTGCCAGCAGCCAGAGGACCACAGATACGCAGTATTTT.

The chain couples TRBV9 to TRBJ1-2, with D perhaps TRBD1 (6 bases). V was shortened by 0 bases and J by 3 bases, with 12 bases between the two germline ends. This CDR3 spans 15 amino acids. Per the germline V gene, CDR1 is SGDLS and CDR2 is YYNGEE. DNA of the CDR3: TGTGCCAGCAGCGTAGATGGGGGGGCCGACTATGGCTACACCTTC. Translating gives CASSVDGGADYGYTF.

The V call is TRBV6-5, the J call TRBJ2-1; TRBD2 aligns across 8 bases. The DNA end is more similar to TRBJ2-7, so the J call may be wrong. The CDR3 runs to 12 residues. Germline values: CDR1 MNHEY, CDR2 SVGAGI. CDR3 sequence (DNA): TGTGCCAGCAGTTACTCCCGGGGGGGGCAGTACTTC. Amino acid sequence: CASSYSRGGQYF.

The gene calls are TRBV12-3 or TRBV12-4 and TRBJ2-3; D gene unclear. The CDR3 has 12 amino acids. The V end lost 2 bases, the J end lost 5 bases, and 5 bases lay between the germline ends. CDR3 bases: TGTGCCAGCAGTTTAATGGTAGATACGCAGTATTTT. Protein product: CASSLMVDTQYF.

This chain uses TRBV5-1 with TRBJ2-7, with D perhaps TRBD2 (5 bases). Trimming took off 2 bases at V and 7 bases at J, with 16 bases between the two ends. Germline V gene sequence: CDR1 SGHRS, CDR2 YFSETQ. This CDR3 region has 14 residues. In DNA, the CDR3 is TGCGCCAGCAGCTTTACTGGAGGCCCCGGTGAGCAGTACTTC. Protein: CASSFTGGPGEQYF.

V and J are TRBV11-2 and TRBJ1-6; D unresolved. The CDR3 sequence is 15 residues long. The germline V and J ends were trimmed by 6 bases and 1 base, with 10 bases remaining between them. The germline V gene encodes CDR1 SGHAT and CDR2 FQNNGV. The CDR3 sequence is CASSKWGSYNSPLHF. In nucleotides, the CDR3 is TGTGCCAGCAGTAAATGGGGTTCCTATAATTCACCCCTCCACTTT.

The CDR3: CASSAGRGAFF. Here the CDR3 DNA reads TGTGCCAGCAGCGCCGGACGGGGAGCTTTCTTT. This rearrangement joins TRBV6-1 to TRBJ1-1, with unresolved D. V lost 6 bases, J lost 10 bases, and 12 bases lay in between. This CDR3 is 11 amino acids long. Germline values: CDR1 MNHNS, CDR2 SASEGT.

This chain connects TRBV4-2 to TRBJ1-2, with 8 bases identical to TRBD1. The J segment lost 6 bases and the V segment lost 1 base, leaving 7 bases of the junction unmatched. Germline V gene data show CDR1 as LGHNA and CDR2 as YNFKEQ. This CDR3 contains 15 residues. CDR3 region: CASSQGRTGTNGYTF. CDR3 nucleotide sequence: TGTGCCAGCAGCCAAGGGAGGACAGGGACCAATGGCTACACCTTC.